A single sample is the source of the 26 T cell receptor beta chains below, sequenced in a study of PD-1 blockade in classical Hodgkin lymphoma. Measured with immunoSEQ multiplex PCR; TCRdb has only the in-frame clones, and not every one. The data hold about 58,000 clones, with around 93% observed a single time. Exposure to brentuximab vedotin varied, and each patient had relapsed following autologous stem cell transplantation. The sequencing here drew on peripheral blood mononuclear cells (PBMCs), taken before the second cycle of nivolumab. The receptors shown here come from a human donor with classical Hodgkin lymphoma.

The CDR3 nucleotides are TGCGCCAGCAGCTTGGCCTGGGACAGGGATAATTCACCCCTCCACTTT. Protein sequence: CASSLAWDRDNSPLHF. V gene TRBV5-1 combines with J gene TRBJ1-6; the match to TRBD1 covers 9 bases. CDR1 is SGHRS, CDR2 YFSETQ, per germline. V was clipped by 0 bases and J by 5 bases; unmatched bases: 3. CDR3 size: 16 residues.

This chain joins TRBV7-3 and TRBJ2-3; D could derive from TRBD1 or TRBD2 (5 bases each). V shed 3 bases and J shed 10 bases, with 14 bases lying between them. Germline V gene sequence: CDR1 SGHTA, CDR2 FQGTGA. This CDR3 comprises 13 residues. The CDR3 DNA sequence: TGTGCCAGCAGCTTCCTCGGGGCCCCAGCGCAGTATTTT. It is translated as CASSFLGAPAQYF.

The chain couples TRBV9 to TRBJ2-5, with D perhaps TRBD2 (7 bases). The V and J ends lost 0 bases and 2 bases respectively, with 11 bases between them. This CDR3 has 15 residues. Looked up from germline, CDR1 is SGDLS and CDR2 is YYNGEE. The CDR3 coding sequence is TGTGCCAGCAGCGTAGACGGGGGGCTACAAGAGACCCAGTACTTC. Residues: CASSVDGGLQETQYF.

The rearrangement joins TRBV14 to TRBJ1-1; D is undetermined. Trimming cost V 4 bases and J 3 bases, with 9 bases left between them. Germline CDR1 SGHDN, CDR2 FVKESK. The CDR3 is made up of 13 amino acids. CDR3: CASSRGLDTEAFF. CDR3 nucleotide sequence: TGTGCCAGCAGCCGGGGTTTGGACACTGAAGCTTTCTTT. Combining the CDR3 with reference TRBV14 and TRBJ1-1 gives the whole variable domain EAGVTQFPSHSVIEKGQTVTLRCDPISGHDNLYWYRRVMGKEIKFLLHFVKESKQDESGMPNNRFLAERTGGTYSTLKVQPAELEDSGVYFCASSRGLDTEAFFGQGTRLTVV.

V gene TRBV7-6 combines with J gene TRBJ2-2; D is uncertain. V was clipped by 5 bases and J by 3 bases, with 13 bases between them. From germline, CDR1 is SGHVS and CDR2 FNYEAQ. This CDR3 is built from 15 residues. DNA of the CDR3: TGTGCCAGCAGCCCTCAAACCCGACACACCGGGGAGCTGTTTTTT. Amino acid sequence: CASSPQTRHTGELFF.

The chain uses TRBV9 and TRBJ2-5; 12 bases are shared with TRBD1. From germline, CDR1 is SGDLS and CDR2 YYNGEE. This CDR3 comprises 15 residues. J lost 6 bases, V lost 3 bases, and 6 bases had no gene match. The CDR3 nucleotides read TGTGCCAGCAGCGATGGGACAGGGGGCATACAGACCCAGTACTTC. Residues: CASSDGTGGIQTQYF.

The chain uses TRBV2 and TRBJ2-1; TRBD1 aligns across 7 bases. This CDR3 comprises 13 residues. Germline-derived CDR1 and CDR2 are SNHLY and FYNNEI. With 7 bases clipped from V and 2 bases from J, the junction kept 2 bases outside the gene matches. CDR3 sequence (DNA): TGTGCCAGCATCGACAGGGCCTACAATGAGCAGTTCTTC. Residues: CASIDRAYNEQFF.

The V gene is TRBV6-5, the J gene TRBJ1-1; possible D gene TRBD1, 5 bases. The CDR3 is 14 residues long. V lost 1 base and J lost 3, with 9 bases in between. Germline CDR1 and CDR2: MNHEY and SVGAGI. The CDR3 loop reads CASSYFQGHTEAFF. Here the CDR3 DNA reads TGTGCCAGCAGTTACTTTCAGGGTCACACTGAAGCTTTCTTT.

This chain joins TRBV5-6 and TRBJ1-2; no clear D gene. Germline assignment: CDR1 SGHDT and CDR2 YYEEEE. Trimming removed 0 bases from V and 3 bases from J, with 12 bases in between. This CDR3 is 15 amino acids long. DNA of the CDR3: TGTGCCAGCAGCTTGGGCCCCTCGGGGTACTATGGCTACACCTTC. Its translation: CASSLGPSGYYGYTF. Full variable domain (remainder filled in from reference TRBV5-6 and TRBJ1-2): DAGVTQSPTHLIKTRGQQVTLRCSPKSGHDTVSWYQQALGQGPQFIFQYYEEEERQRGNFPDRFSGHQFPNYSSELNVNALLLGDSALYLCASSLGPSGYYGYTFGSGTRLTVV.

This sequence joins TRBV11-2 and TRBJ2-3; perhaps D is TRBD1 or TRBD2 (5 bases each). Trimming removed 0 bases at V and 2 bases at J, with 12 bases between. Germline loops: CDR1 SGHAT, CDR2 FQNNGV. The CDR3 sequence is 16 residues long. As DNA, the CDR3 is TGTGCCAGCAGCTTAGATCAGGGACCAATCACAGATACGCAGTATTTT. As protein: CASSLDQGPITDTQYF.

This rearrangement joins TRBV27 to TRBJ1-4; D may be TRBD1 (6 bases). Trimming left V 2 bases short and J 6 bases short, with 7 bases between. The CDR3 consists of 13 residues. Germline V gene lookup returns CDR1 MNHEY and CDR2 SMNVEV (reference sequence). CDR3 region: CASSLEGDEKLFF. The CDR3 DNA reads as TGTGCCAGCAGTTTAGAGGGGGATGAAAAACTGTTTTTT. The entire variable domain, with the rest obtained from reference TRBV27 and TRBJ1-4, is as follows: EAQVTQNPRYLITVTGKKLTVTCSQNMNHEYMSWYRQDPGLGLRQIYYSMNVEVTDKGDVPEGYKVSRKEKRNFPLILESPSPNQTSLYFCASSLEGDEKLFFGSGTQLSVL.

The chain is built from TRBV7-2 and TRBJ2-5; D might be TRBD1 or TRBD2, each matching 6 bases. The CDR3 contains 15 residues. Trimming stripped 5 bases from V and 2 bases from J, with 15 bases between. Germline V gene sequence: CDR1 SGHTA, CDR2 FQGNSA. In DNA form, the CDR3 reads TGTGCCAGCAGCACCCCGGGGGCGGGTCAAGAGACCCAGTACTTC. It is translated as CASSTPGAGQETQYF.

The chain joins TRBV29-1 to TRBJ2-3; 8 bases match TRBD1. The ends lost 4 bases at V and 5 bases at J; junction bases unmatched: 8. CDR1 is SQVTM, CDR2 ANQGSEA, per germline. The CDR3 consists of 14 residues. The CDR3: CSVVRQGAGDTQYF. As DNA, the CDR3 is TGCAGCGTTGTGAGGCAGGGGGCCGGAGATACGCAGTATTTT.

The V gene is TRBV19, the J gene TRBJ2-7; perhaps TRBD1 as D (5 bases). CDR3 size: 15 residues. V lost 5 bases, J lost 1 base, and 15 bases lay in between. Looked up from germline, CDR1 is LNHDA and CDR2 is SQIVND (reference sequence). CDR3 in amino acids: CASSPRQLGSYEQYF. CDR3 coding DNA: TGTGCCAGTAGTCCTCGACAGCTTGGGTCCTACGAGCAGTACTTC.

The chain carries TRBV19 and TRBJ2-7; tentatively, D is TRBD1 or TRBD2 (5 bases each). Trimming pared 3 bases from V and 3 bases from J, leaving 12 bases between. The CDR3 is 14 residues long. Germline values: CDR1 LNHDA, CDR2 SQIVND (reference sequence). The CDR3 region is CASSIRDGHYEQYF. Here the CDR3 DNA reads TGTGCCAGTAGTATCCGGGACGGTCACTACGAGCAGTACTTC.

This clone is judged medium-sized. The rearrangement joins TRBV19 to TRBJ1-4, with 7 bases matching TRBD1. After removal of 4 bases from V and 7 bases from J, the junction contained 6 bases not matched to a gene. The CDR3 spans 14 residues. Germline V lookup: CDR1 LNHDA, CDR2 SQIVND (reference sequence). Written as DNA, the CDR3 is TGTGCCAGTAGTAGAAGGGGGCTGGGTGAAAAACTGTTTTTT. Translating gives CASSRRGLGEKLFF. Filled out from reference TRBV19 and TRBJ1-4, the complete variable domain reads DGGITQSPKYLFRKEGQNVTLSCEQNLNHDAMYWYRQDPGQGLRLIYYSQIVNDFQKGDIAEGYSVSREKKESFPLTVTSAQKNPTAFYLCASSRRGLGEKLFFGSGTQLSVL.

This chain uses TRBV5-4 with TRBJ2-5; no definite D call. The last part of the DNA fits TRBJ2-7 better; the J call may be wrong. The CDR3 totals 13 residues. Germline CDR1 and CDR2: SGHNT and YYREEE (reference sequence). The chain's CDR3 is CASSHRSAYEQYF. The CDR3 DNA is TGTGCCAGCAGCCACCGGTCCGCTTACGAGCAGTACTTC.

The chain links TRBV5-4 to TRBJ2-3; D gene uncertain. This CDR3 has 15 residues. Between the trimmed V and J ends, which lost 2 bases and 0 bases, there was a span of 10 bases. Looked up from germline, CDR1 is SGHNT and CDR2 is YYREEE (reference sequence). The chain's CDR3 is CASSFYTDSTDTQYF. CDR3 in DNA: TGTGCCAGCAGCTTCTACACAGATAGCACAGATACGCAGTATTTT.

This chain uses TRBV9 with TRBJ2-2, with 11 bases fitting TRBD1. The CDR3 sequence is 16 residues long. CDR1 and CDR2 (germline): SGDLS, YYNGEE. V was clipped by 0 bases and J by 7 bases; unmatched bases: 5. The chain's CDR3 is CASSVGTGGAGGELFF. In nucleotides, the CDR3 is TGTGCCAGCAGCGTAGGGACAGGGGGCGCGGGCGGGGAGCTGTTTTTT.

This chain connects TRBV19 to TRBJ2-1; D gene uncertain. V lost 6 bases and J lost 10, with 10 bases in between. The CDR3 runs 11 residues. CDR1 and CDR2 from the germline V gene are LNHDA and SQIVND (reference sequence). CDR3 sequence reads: CASRAGLEQFF. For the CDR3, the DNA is TGTGCCAGTAGGGCCGGTTTGGAGCAGTTCTTC.

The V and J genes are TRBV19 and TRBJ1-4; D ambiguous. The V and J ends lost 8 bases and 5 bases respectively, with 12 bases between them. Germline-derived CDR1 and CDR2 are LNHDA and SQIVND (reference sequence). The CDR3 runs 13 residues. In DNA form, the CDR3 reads TGTGCCAGTCGGGCCCCGGGGAATGAAAAACTGTTTTTT. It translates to CASRAPGNEKLFF. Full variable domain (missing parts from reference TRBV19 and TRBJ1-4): DGGITQSPKYLFRKEGQNVTLSCEQNLNHDAMYWYRQDPGQGLRLIYYSQIVNDFQKGDIAEGYSVSREKKESFPLTVTSAQKNPTAFYLCASRAPGNEKLFFGSGTQLSVL.

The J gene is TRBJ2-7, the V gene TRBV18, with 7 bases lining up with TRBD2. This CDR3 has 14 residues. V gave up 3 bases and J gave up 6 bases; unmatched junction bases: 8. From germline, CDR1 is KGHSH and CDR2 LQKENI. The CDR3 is CASSPVSGGGEQYF. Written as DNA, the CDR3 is TGTGCCAGCTCACCGGTCTCGGGAGGAGGCGAGCAGTACTTC.

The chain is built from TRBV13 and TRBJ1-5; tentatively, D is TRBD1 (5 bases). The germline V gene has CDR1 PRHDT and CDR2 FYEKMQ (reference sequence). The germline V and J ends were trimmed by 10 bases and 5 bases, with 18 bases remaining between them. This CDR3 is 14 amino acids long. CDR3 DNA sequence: TGTGCCACCTCCCAGGGAGTTATGGATCAGCCCCAGCATTTT. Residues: CATSQGVMDQPQHF.

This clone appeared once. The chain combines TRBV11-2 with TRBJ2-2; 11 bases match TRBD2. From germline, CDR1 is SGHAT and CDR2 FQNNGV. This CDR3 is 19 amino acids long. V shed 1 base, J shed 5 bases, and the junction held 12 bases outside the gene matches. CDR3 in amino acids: CASSLVGTSGSFKTGELFF. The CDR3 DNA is TGTGCCAGCAGCTTAGTAGGAACTAGCGGGAGTTTTAAGACCGGGGAGCTGTTTTTT.

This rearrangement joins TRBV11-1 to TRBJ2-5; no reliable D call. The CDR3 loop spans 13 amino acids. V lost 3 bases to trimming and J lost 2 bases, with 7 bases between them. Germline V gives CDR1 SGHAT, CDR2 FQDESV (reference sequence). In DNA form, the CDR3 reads TGTGCCAGCAGCTTCTGGGAACAAGAGACCCAGTACTTC. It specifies CASSFWEQETQYF.

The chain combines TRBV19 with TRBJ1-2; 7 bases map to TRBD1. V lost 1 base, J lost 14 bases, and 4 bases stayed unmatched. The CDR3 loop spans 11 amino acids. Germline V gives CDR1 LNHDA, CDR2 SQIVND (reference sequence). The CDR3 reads CASSIGTGVTF. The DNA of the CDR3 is TGTGCCAGTAGTATAGGTACAGGGGTAACCTTC.